The following is a T cell receptor beta chain sequence with its context. This clonotype was observed at least ten times. The clone's antigen remains unknown. There are no base qualities to consult, and no much larger clone falls within one base. This entry is derived from a study of T cells in Graves' hyperthyroidism and ophthalmopathy (dated by TCRdb to the late 2010s). With regard to the full study: Peripheral blood was collected at initial diagnosis, before any treatment. To identify TCR V-J signatures that set the groups apart, the researchers used a discovery cohort of 100 patients, made up of about 44 with Graves' ophthalmopathy and about 59 with stable Graves' hyperthyroidism. Whether ophthalmopathy could be predicted prospectively was tested in an independent validation cohort made up of 18 to 20 hyperthyroidism patients plus 17 patients who later progressed to ophthalmopathy. The 80 to 100 discovery patients were randomly divided into training and test sets at a 7:3 ratio. The study also compared thyroid tissue and blood T-cell repertoires from over 5 Graves' hyperthyroidism patients. After sampling, hyperthyroidism patients received methimazole starting at 30 mg daily, and ophthalmopathy patients received high-dose intravenous methylprednisolone. The paper describes TCR Vbeta CDR3 sequencing of 135 peripheral blood samples, made up of under 50 ophthalmopathy patients, some 76 hyperthyroidism patients and roughly 17 progressor patients.

What the research found in general, with its limitations: Most expanded thyroid clonotypes (frequency above 0.001) were also detected in blood, a finding suggesting that blood repertoires may reflect thyroid immune responses. Ophthalmopathy was separated from stable hyperthyroidism by a 13 V-J signature model, with approximately 89% sensitivity and just over 81% specificity obtained in cross-validation and 80%/75% obtained in testing. Sample size was not statistically predetermined, and investigators were not blinded to group allocation. During validation, the model predicted progression to ophthalmopathy a median of around six months ahead of onset, with around 71% sensitivity and almost 75% specificity.

TCR beta CDR3 regions were amplified from RNA transcripts. For the first round of RT-PCR on the TCR CDR3, the HTBI primer set was used together with the Qiagen OneStep RT-PCR kit. Libraries were constructed in a second round of multiplex PCR, after which size selection and purification were carried out. Sequencing of the libraries was done on an Illumina HiSeq2000 using paired-end 100 bp reads. Per the authors' processing: SOAPnuke was used to process the raw data, throwing out any read that contained adapters or uncalled bases, had a mean Phred below 15, or lacked an exact constant-primer or identifier match. High-quality paired reads were merged using COPE v1.2.5, and each unique nucleotide sequence was defined as a clonotype. Clonotypes were aligned to IMGT TRBV, TRBD and TRBJ reference segments using MiTCR v1.1. Only V-J combinations with frequency above 0.0001, covering about 99% of repertoires, were analysed. A TCS score was defined as the ratio between F50 (clonal expansion) and ExV (chaos), using BLOSUM62-based TCRdist between CDR3 peptides within each V-J. Welch's t-statistics and random forest reduced around 520 V-J features to 13, which were used in a naive Bayes classifier (R e1071). The public reads were reprocessed in TCRdb via fastp at Q25 and MiXCR, keeping in-frame beta chains. Every CDR3 protein is listed once, alongside the most common genes and DNA of its rows. The authors' filters were not applied to this entry. The sample data list about 550,000 distinct CDR3 sequences, and roughly 20% of these were observed just once. In total, the top ten clones hold about a quarter of the sample.

V lost 1 base and J lost 5 bases; the stretch between them is 11 bases long. Its CDR3 holds 14 amino acids, cysteine through phenylalanine. Kept here is only the CDR3 DNA, which spans 42 bases and is read in frame from base 1. From a lookup of the germline V gene (reference sequence), CDR1 and CDR2 are SEHNR and FQNEAQ. Stable Graves' hyperthyroidism was defined as no progression to ophthalmopathy during 18 months of follow-up. Hyperthyroidism patients were newly diagnosed, had a disease duration of under 2 months, and were aged 18 to 65 years. Any patient with an uncontrolled infection, another autoimmune disease, pregnancy or lactation was excluded. Diagnoses relied on clinical symptoms, serum thyroxine and TRAb, thyroid ultrasound and orbital computed tomography. Ficoll-Paque density gradient centrifugation was used to isolate PBMCs from approximately 10 ml of fresh peripheral blood. Trizol reagent was used to extract total RNA, and RNA quality was then checked on an Agilent 2100 Bioanalyzer.

The sequencing input was blood. The sequence is built from TRBV7-9 and TRBJ1-1, with a weak D call of TRBD1 (6 bases match). The TCR originated in a man aged 18 to 30 with Graves' hyperthyroidism. The sequenced DNA: TGTGCCAGCAGCTTAGGACAGGAAGGGACTGAAGCTTTCTTT. Its protein reads: CASSLGQEGTEAFF.